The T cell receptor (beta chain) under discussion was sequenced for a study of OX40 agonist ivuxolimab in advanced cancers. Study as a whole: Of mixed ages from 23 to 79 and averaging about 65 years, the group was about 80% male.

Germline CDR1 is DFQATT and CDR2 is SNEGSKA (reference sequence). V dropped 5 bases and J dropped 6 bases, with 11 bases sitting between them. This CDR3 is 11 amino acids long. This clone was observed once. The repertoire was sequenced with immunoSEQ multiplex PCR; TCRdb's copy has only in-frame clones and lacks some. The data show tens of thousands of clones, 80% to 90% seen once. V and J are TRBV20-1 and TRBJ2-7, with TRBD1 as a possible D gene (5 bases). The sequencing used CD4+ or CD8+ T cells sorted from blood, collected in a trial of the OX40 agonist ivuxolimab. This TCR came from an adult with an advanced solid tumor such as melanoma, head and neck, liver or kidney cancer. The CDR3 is CSAYFRGEQYF. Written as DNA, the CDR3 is TGCAGTGCTTATTTTAGGGGCGAGCAGTACTTC.